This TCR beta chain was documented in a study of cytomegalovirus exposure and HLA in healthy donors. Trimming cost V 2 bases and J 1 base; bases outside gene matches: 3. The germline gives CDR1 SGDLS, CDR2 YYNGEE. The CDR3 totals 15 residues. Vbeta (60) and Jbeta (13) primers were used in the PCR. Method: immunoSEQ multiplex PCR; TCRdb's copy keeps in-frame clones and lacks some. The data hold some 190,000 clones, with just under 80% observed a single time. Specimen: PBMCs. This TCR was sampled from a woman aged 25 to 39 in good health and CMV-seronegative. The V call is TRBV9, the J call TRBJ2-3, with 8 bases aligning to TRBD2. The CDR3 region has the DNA TGTGCCAGCAGCGTCTCAGCGGGGGGCACAGATACGCAGTATTTT. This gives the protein CASSVSAGGTDTQYF.